A selection of T cell receptor beta chains follows, all from one sample in a study of OX40 agonist ivuxolimab in advanced cancers. Produced via immunoSEQ multiplex PCR; TCRdb's table is partial and in-frame only. The repertoire has about 16,000 clones, approximately 84% of them found once; the top ten carry 72%. Sequences were derived from CD4+ or CD8+ T cells sorted from blood, sampled in a trial of the OX40 agonist ivuxolimab. The receptor set was obtained from an adult with an advanced solid tumor such as melanoma, head and neck, liver or kidney cancer. The CDR3 runs from the conserved cysteine through the conserved F or W. Fields, in order: D gene, V gene, J gene, clone size, CDR3 DNA, CDR3 protein. D genes are given only for firm matches. Size values are once, few and many counts, or a class for expanded clones, and some rows have none.

.	TRBV18	TRBJ2-7	.	TGTGCCAGCTCCCTTTCCGGGTGGCCAACCTACGAGCAGTACTTC	CASSLSGWPTYEQYF
.	TRBV15	TRBJ1-2	once	TGTGCCACCAGCAGATCAGGGGATGACTATGGCTACACCTTC	CATSRSGDDYGYTF
.	TRBV6-1	TRBJ2-1	.	TGTGCCAGCAAGGTGCCAGGCAATGAGCAGTTCTTC	CASKVPGNEQFF
.	TRBV4-1	TRBJ2-1	.	TGCGCCAGCAGCCAAGAAGGGGACAGGACTAGTTACAATGAGCAGTTCTTC	CASSQEGDRTSYNEQFF
.	TRBV19	TRBJ1-5	.	TGTGCCAGTAGTATGGCAGGACATAGCAATCAGCCCCAGCATTTT	CASSMAGHSNQPQHF
TRBD1	TRBV5-1	TRBJ1-1	.	TGCGCCAGCAGCATAGGGGACAGCCTAAACACTGAAGCTTTCTTT	CASSIGDSLNTEAFF
TRBD1	TRBV6-5	TRBJ2-7	few	TGTGCCAGCAGTTACGGGACAGGGGGTTACGAGCAGTACTTC	CASSYGTGGYEQYF
.	TRBV13	TRBJ2-3	.	TGTGCCAGCAGCTTAGGAGGGGGGTACACAGATACGCAGTATTTT	CASSLGGGYTDTQYF
.	TRBV6-5	TRBJ2-3	few	TGTGCCAGCAGTATAGGAACCGTCACAGATACGCAGTATTTT	CASSIGTVTDTQYF
TRBD2	TRBV27	TRBJ2-5	.	TGTGCCAGCAGCCCCACTAGCGGGATTGCAGAGACCCAGTACTTC	CASSPTSGIAETQYF
.	TRBV7-9	TRBJ2-1	.	TGTGCCAGCAGTTACAGCTCCGAAGGGGAGCAGTTCTTC	CASSYSSEGEQFF
TRBD1	TRBV29-1	TRBJ2-2	.	TGCAGCGTTGAGAGGACAGGGGTTGGGGACACCGGGGAGCTGTTTTTT	CSVERTGVGDTGELFF
.	TRBV4-3	TRBJ1-2	.	TGCGCCAGTAATGATAGGTATCGGGGAGACTATGGCTACACCTTC	CASNDRYRGDYGYTF
TRBD2	TRBV27	TRBJ2-7	.	TGTGCCAGCAGTTCCGGGGTAGCGGGGTTCGAGCAGTACTTC	CASSSGVAGFEQYF
TRBD2	TRBV7-9	TRBJ2-2	.	TGTGCCAGCAGCCAGTCCCTAGCGGGAGCGAACACCGGGGAGCTGTTTTTT	CASSQSLAGANTGELFF
TRBD2	TRBV19	TRBJ2-1	.	TGTGCCAGTAGTATAGTAGCGGGAGAGGTCTACAATGAGCAGTTCTTC	CASSIVAGEVYNEQFF
.	TRBV19	TRBJ1-2	many	TGTGCCAGTACCCCATTAGGGGGAGACGGCTACACCTTC	CASTPLGGDGYTF
.	TRBV6-5	TRBJ1-2	.	TGTGCCAGCAGTTACGGGCAGGGTTTTGTAAATGGCTACACCTTC	CASSYGQGFVNGYTF
.	TRBV6-4	TRBJ2-7	.	TGTGCCAGCAGTGACTCGGGCGAGCAGTACTTC	CASSDSGEQYF
TRBD1	TRBV19	TRBJ1-1	.	TGTGCCAGTAGTACTACAGGGGGGAACACTGAAGCTTTCTTT	CASSTTGGNTEAFF
.	TRBV30	TRBJ2-5	few	TGTGCCTGGAGTGGCCTATGGGGAGCCCGGGAGACCCAGTACTTC	CAWSGLWGARETQYF
TRBD2	TRBV10-3	TRBJ2-5	.	TGTGCCATCAGTGAGTCGGCCGGGACGGCGGGGGAGCAGTACTTC	CAISESAGTAGEQYF
.	TRBV4-1	TRBJ1-3	.	TGCGCCAGCAGCCAAGTGGTCCACTCTGGAAACACCATATATTTT	CASSQVVHSGNTIYF
.	TRBV27	TRBJ2-4	.	TGTGCCAGCAGTTTAGGGGGTCTAGCCAAAAACATTCAGTACTTC	CASSLGGLAKNIQYF
.	TRBV13	TRBJ1-3	.	TGTGCCAGCAGCCCCCCCGGGGTACGCTCTGGAAACACCATATATTTT	CASSPPGVRSGNTIYF
.	TRBV7-9	TRBJ2-4	.	TGTGCCTCCCTAGGGGGGGAAAACATTCAGTACTTC	CASLGGENIQYF